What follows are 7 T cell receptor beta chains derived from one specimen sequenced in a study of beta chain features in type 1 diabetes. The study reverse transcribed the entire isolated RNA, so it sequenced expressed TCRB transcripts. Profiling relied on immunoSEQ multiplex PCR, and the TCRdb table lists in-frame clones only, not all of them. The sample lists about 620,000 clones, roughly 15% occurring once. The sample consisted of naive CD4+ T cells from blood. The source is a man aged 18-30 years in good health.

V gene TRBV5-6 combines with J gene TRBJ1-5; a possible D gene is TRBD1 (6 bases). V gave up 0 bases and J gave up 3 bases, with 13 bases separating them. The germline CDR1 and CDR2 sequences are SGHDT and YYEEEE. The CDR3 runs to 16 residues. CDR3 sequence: CASSLEGGQSNQPQHF. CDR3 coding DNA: TGTGCCAGCAGCTTGGAGGGTGGACAGTCCAATCAGCCCCAGCATTTT. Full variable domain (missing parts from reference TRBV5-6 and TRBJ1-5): DAGVTQSPTHLIKTRGQQVTLRCSPKSGHDTVSWYQQALGQGPQFIFQYYEEEERQRGNFPDRFSGHQFPNYSSELNVNALLLGDSALYLCASSLEGGQSNQPQHFGDGTRLSIL.

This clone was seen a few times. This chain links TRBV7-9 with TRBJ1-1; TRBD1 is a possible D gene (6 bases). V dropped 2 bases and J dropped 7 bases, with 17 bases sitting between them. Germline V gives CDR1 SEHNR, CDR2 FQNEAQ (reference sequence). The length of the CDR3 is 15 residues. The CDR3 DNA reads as TGTGCCAGCAGCTTACGCCTTAGGGACACCGGTGAAGCTTTCTTT. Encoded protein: CASSLRLRDTGEAFF.

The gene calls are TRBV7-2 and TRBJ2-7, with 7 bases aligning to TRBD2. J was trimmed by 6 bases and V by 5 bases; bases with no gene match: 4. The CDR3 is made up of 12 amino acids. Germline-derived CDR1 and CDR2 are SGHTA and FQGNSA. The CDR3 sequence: CASSAGLGEQYF. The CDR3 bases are TGTGCCAGCAGCGCCGGACTAGGCGAGCAGTACTTC.

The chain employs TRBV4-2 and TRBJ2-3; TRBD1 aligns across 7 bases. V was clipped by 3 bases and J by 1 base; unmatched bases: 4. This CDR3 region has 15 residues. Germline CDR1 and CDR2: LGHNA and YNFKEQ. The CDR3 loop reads CASSHTGTGTDTQYF. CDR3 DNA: TGTGCCAGCAGCCATACGGGGACAGGCACAGATACGCAGTATTTT.

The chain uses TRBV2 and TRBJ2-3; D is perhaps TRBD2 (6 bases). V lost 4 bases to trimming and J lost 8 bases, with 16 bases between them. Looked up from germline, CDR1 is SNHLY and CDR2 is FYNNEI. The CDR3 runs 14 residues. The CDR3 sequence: CASSGPSRAGTQYF. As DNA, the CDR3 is TGTGCCAGCAGTGGCCCCTCTCGAGCGGGTACGCAGTATTTT.

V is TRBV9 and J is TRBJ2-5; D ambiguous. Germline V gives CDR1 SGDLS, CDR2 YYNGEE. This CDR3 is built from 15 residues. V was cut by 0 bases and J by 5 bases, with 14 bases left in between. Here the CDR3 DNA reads TGTGCCAGCAGCGTAGGGTCCCAAGTGCGGGAGACCCAGTACTTC. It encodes CASSVGSQVRETQYF.

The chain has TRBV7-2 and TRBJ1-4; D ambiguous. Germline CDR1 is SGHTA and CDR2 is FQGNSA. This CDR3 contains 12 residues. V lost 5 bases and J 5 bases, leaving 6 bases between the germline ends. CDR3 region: CASSRRNEKLFF. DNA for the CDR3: TGTGCCAGCAGCCGGAGGAATGAAAAACTGTTTTTT. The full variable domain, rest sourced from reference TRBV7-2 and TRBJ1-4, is GAGVSQSPSNKVTEKGKDVELRCDPISGHTALYWYRQSLGQGLEFLIYFQGNSAPDKSGLPSDRFSAERTGGSVSTLTIQRTQQEDSAVYLCASSRRNEKLFFGSGTQLSVL.